The clone carrying this TCR beta chain was seen repeatedly, ten times or more. Antigen specificity is unknown. The record originates from a study of T-cell reconstitution after alpha-beta-depleted transplantation in children. Regarding the study as a whole: One year post-transplant, T-cell counts and diversity were largely derived from T cells produced anew. About two months after transplant, alpha-beta T cells reportedly came from several hundred expanded graft clones.

The CDR3 consists of 12 residues. CDR1 is DFQATT, CDR2 SNEGSKA, per germline (reference sequence). Trimming left V 6 bases short and J 14 bases short, with 20 bases between. This sample's TCRbeta library carried unique molecular identifier barcodes. One entry per CDR3 protein, called by TCRdb with MiXCR from the PCR reads. The sample carries approximately 110,000 distinct CDR3 sequences, roughly 24% recorded once. Sample: PBMCs, mostly from graft donor cells, taken 180 days after TCRalphabeta/CD19-depleted stem cell transplant. The chain has TRBV20-1 and TRBJ2-1, with D possibly called TRBD1 or TRBD2 (5 bases each). This receptor was obtained from a male patient aged 2 to 9 who had a stem cell transplant for chronic granulomatous disease, so the T cells may come from the graft donor. This CDR3 reads CSAGDHRLAEFF. The CDR3 bases are TGCAGTGCGGGGGACCATCGGTTGGCGGAGTTCTTC.